This is a list of T cell receptor beta chains from one sample in a study of cytomegalovirus exposure and HLA in healthy donors. Generated by immunoSEQ multiplex PCR, the TCRdb table keeps only in-frame clones and is missing some. Altogether about 88,000 clones are present, 65% to 80% being singletons, with the ten largest covering 15% to 20%. Material: PBMCs. All receptors come from a woman between 18 and 29 years old in good health and CMV-seropositive. The CDR3 runs from the conserved cysteine through the conserved F or W. D genes are given only for firm matches. Only some rows state a clone size, as once, few, many or a class for expanded clones.

clone size	CDR3 length	D gene	J gene	V gene	CDR3 DNA	CDR3 protein
NA	15	TRBD1	TRBJ1-6	TRBV4-2	TGTGCCAGCAGCCAAGGGGACAGCCGGAATTCACCCCTCCACTTT	CASSQGDSRNSPLHF
once	15	TRBD2	TRBJ2-3	TRBV30	TGTGCCTGGAGTCCGGGACTAGCATACACAGATACGCAGTATTTT	CAWSPGLAYTDTQYF
once	16	TRBD2	TRBJ2-7	TRBV30	TGTGCCTGGAGTGCCCCCTCTAGCGGGAGACCCTACGAGCAGTACTTC	CAWSAPSSGRPYEQYF
NA	15	TRBD2	TRBJ2-3	TRBV5-6	TGTGCCAGCGACAAGGGCCTAGCGGGGTCTGATACGCAGTATTTT	CASDKGLAGSDTQYF
NA	18	TRBD1	TRBJ2-7	TRBV11-3	TGTGCCAGCAGCTTATGGACAGGGGTCGCAACCCCCGCGAGCGAGCAGTACTTC	CASSLWTGVATPASEQYF
NA	15	TRBD1	TRBJ1-2	TRBV6-4	TGTGCCAGCAGTGAGCGGGGACAGGGATTTGCTGGCTACACCTTC	CASSERGQGFAGYTF
NA	13	NA	TRBJ1-1	TRBV30	TGTGCCTGGAGTCGGGGGTGGAACACTGAAGCTTTCTTT	CAWSRGWNTEAFF
NA	15	TRBD2	TRBJ2-1	TRBV7-3	TGTGCCAGCAGCTTCGGGGGGGGAACCTACAATGAGCAGTTCTTC	CASSFGGGTYNEQFF
NA	13	TRBD1	TRBJ1-2	TRBV5-6	TGTGCCAGCAGCCCAGGACAGGGTTATGGCTACACCTTC	CASSPGQGYGYTF
few	14	TRBD2	TRBJ2-7	TRBV7-7	TGTGCTAGCGGAGCGGGAGATCCCCCCTACGAGCAGTACTTC	CASGAGDPPYEQYF
NA	17	TRBD2	TRBJ2-1	TRBV27	TGTGCCAGCAGTTCCAGCGGGGGGGCGAGCTCCTACAATGAGCAGTTCTTC	CASSSSGGASSYNEQFF
NA	13	NA	TRBJ1-1	TRBV11-3	TGTGCCAGCAGCACTCGGAGGGACACTGAAGCTTTCTTT	CASSTRRDTEAFF
NA	15	NA	TRBJ2-5	TRBV4-3	TGCGCCAGCAGCCAAGTTCGGGGGGCCGCAGAGACCCAGTACTTC	CASSQVRGAAETQYF
NA	16	TRBD2	TRBJ2-3	TRBV9	TGTGCCAGCAGCGACCCCGGACTAGCGGGAGTAGCTACGCAGTATTTT	CASSDPGLAGVATQYF
NA	14	TRBD2	TRBJ2-1	TRBV9	TGTGCCAGCAGCGTAGCGGGGGGGCCGAATGAGCAGTTCTTC	CASSVAGGPNEQFF
NA	14	NA	TRBJ1-2	TRBV6-1	TGTGCCAGCAGGGATACGGGAGAGACGAGCGGCTACACCTTC	CASRDTGETSGYTF
NA	13	TRBD2	TRBJ2-1	TRBV6-1	TGTGCCAGCGTGGCGGGGGGGCTAAATGAGCAGTTCTTC	CASVAGGLNEQFF
NA	15	TRBD2	TRBJ2-1	TRBV2	TGTGCCAGCAGTACCTATCGCGGGGGGATCAATGAGCAGTTCTTC	CASSTYRGGINEQFF
NA	19	NA	TRBJ2-6	TRBV4-3	TGCGCCAGCAGCCAGGTTGCAGGTATATTGACGGCTGGGGCCAACGTCCTGACTTTC	CASSQVAGILTAGANVLTF
once	16	TRBD1	TRBJ1-4	TRBV4-3	TGCGCCAGCAGCCAATCCCCGGGACAGGGAAATGAAAAACTGTTTTTT	CASSQSPGQGNEKLFF
NA	13	NA	TRBJ2-1	TRBV6-5	TGTGCCAGCAGTTCCAGGGTGCAGAATGAGCAGTTCTTC	CASSSRVQNEQFF
once	16	TRBD1	TRBJ2-3	TRBV6-4	TGTGCCAGCAGTGACGGGTCCGACAGGGCTACAGATACGCAGTATTTT	CASSDGSDRATDTQYF
NA	17	TRBD2	TRBJ2-3	TRBV19	TGTGCCAGTAGTATAAGACGTAGCGGGACCAGTCCAGATACGCAGTATTTT	CASSIRRSGTSPDTQYF
NA	16	TRBD1	TRBJ1-2	TRBV2	TGTGCCAGGAGACAAGGGGGACAGGGGGCATTATATGGCTACACCTTC	CARRQGGQGALYGYTF
NA	13	NA	TRBJ1-4	TRBV19	TGTGCCAGTAGCGCCGTCGCGGGGGAAAAACTGTTTTTT	CASSAVAGEKLFF
NA	16	TRBD1	TRBJ1-5	TRBV6-1	TGTGCCAGCAGTGAAACCGGGACAGCTAGCAATCAGCCCCAGCATTTT	CASSETGTASNQPQHF
NA	13	TRBD1	TRBJ1-2	TRBV11-1	TGTGCCAGCAGCTCACGGACAGGGATGGGCTACACCTTC	CASSSRTGMGYTF
NA	13	TRBD1	TRBJ2-7	TRBV4-3	TGCGCCAGCAGCCAAACAGGGGCCTCCGAGCAGTACTTC	CASSQTGASEQYF
once	13	NA	TRBJ1-6	TRBV6-6	TGTGCCAGCTGGGGGGTAGGGCCTTCACCCCTCCACTTT	CASWGVGPSPLHF
few	15	TRBD1	TRBJ2-3	TRBV6-1	TGTGCCAGCAGTTCCCAAGGACAGGGTCCAGATACGCAGTATTTT	CASSSQGQGPDTQYF
once	16	TRBD2	TRBJ2-1	TRBV30	TGTGCCTGGAGTGTTAGGACTAGCGGCCCCCACAATGAGCAGTTCTTC	CAWSVRTSGPHNEQFF
NA	15	TRBD1	TRBJ1-2	TRBV28	TGTGCCAGCAGTTTGGGTGGGACAGGGATGGATGGCTACACCTTC	CASSLGGTGMDGYTF
few	16	TRBD1	TRBJ1-1	TRBV6-1	TGTGCCAGCAGTGAAGAAGAGGGGACAGGCGCGTCCGGAGCTTTCTTT	CASSEEEGTGASGAFF
NA	14	TRBD1	TRBJ2-2	TRBV9	TGTGCCAGCAGACGGACAGGGGACACCGGGGAGCTGTTTTTT	CASRRTGDTGELFF
NA	15	TRBD2	TRBJ2-7	TRBV9	TGTGCCAGCAGCGTCTCCGGACGGGGGGACTACGAGCAGTACTTC	CASSVSGRGDYEQYF
NA	16	NA	TRBJ1-5	TRBV6-1	TGTGCCAGCAGTGAAACCCCTGACAAATCTCATCAGCCCCAGCATTTT	CASSETPDKSHQPQHF
few	14	TRBD1	TRBJ1-1	TRBV30	TGTGCCTGGAACCTCGGACAGGCGGACACTGAAGCTTTCTTT	CAWNLGQADTEAFF
NA	13	NA	TRBJ2-7	TRBV11-3	TGTGCCAGCAGCTTAGGCACGGCGGGCGAGCAGTACTTC	CASSLGTAGEQYF
NA	15	TRBD1	TRBJ1-5	TRBV18	TGTGCCAGCTCACCGGACAGGGGTGGCAATCAGCCCCAGCATTTT	CASSPDRGGNQPQHF